Here is one T cell receptor beta chain with its context. Its antigen is still unknown. This sample was taken from a study of monozygotic twins with inflammatory bowel disease. Each UMI, carrying a 6-nucleotide sample barcode, came from template switching. From its re-call of the 5' RACE reads, TCRdb lists each CDR3 protein once, without DNA. The specimen's table records about 440,000 distinct CDR3 sequences. Study-wide points: Neither one strong signal nor one clonotype associated with IBD was supported. IBD patients shared fewer clonotypes with other individuals than healthy twins, especially patients with disease activity signs.

CDR1 is LGHNA and CDR2 is YNFKEQ in the germline V gene. This CDR3 is built from 15 residues. The sequence derives from a human donor with ulcerative colitis or Crohn's disease, or a healthy co-twin of an affected twin (not recorded which). The chain carries TRBV4-2 and TRBJ2-1. The specimen sequenced was blood. The CDR3 reads CDSSQDVSNYNEQFF.